A single sample gave rise to the 14 T cell receptor beta chains below, sequenced in a study of blood T cell repertoires in COVID-19. The protocol was immunoSEQ multiplex PCR, while the TCRdb copy is restricted to in-frame clones and leaves out a portion. The profile shows fewer than 300,000 clones, around four fifths of them singletons. The sequenced sample was peripheral blood. Every receptor here comes from an elderly man with acute or convalescent COVID-19.

V is TRBV5-1 and J is TRBJ2-5; D not resolved. The germline V gene has CDR1 SGHRS and CDR2 YFSETQ. V dropped 4 bases and J dropped 1 base, with 8 bases sitting between them. This CDR3 is 13 amino acids long. CDR3 sequence: CASSATGQETQYF. The CDR3 DNA sequence: TGCGCCAGCAGCGCTACGGGCCAAGAGACCCAGTACTTC.

This clone was counted between two and nine times. The gene calls are TRBV9 and TRBJ2-7; D is possibly TRBD1 (6 bases). The germline V gene encodes CDR1 SGDLS and CDR2 YYNGEE. V lost 4 bases, J lost 0 bases, and 11 bases lay in between. The CDR3 runs to 14 residues. The DNA for the CDR3 is TGTGCCAGCAGCAAAAGGGACAACTCCTACGAGCAGTACTTC. It is translated as CASSKRDNSYEQYF.

This chain uses TRBV11-2 with TRBJ2-7; D may be TRBD1 (6 bases). V lost 5 bases and J 2 bases, leaving 13 bases between the germline ends. This CDR3 has 14 residues. Germline CDR1 is SGHAT and CDR2 is FQNNGV. The CDR3 loop reads CASSRTDPPYEQYF. CDR3 DNA sequence: TGTGCCAGCAGCAGGACAGATCCTCCCTACGAGCAGTACTTC.

The CDR3 spells CASSLTSGGAYEQFF. For the CDR3, the DNA is TGTGCCAGCAGTTTGACTAGCGGGGGGGCCTATGAGCAGTTCTTC. The V and J genes are TRBV27 and TRBJ2-1; 14 bases match TRBD2. CDR3 length equals 15 residues. CDR1 MNHEY and CDR2 SMNVEV come from the germline V gene (reference sequence). J gave up 8 bases and V 3 bases, and 3 bases lay outside the gene matches.

The chain has TRBV5-8 and TRBJ2-1, with TRBD2 matching over 7 bases. The CDR3 sequence is 16 residues long. The germline CDR1 and CDR2 sequences are SGHTS and YDEGEE. Trimming took 0 bases from V and 0 from J; bases not matched to a gene: 3. The DNA for the CDR3 is TGTGCCAGCAGCTTGGGCCTAGCGGTCTCCTACAATGAGCAGTTCTTC. Protein sequence: CASSLGLAVSYNEQFF.

The chain couples TRBV7-3 to TRBJ2-3, with D possibly TRBD2 on 6 matching bases. V was clipped by 2 bases and J by 14 bases, with 14 bases between them. This CDR3 region has 12 residues. Germline CDR1 reads SGHTA; CDR2 reads FQGTGA. CDR3 coding DNA: TGTGCCAGCAGCTTAGAGGTGGGGGGACGGTATTTT. Amino acid sequence: CASSLEVGGRYF.

The chain couples TRBV3-1 (or the pseudogene TRBV3-2) to TRBJ2-1; possibly TRBD2 for D (5 bases). Trimming took off 4 bases at V and 0 bases at J, with 10 bases between the two ends. The CDR3 is made up of 15 amino acids. Germline CDR1 and CDR2: LGHDT and YNNKEL (reference sequence). CDR3 nucleotides: TGTGCCAGCAGCCCGCCGGGGAGCTCCTACAATGAGCAGTTCTTC. Protein: CASSPPGSSYNEQFF.

CDR3 bases: TGCGCCAGCAGCCCCAGGGATGGTGGCACAGATACGCAGTATTTT. Translation gives CASSPRDGGTDTQYF. The chain recombines TRBV5-1 with TRBJ2-3, with D perhaps TRBD1 (5 bases). CDR1 SGHRS and CDR2 YFSETQ come from the germline V gene. The ends were cut back, 4 bases at V and 1 base at J, with 13 bases in the middle. The CDR3 extends over 15 amino acids.

The rearrangement links TRBV7-2 to TRBJ2-7; 8 nucleotides line up with TRBD2. Germline lookup yields CDR1 SGHTA and CDR2 FQGNSA. This CDR3 has 15 residues. V lost 5 bases and J lost 0; bases outside the gene matches: 6. CDR3 coding DNA: TGTGCCAGCAGCCTAGTCGGGGGGGACTCCTACGAGCAGTACTTC. Translation gives CASSLVGGDSYEQYF.

The chain combines TRBV12-3 or TRBV12-4 with TRBJ1-2; a weak D match, TRBD1 (5 bases). The CDR3 covers 13 residues. Trimming pared 6 bases from V and 8 bases from J, leaving 16 bases between. The CDR3 sequence is CASSPRRENGYTF. CDR3 DNA: TGTGCCAGCAGCCCCCGCAGGGAAAACGGCTACACCTTC.

This rearrangement joins TRBV5-7 to TRBJ1-2; the D is unclear. TRBV5-7 is identified as an open reading frame with a role that is uncertain. Deletions cut 0 bases from V and 4 bases from J, with 10 bases between. The CDR3 has 14 residues. CDR3 DNA sequence: TGTGCCAGCAGCTTGGGTTGGAACAGCTATGGCTACACCTTC. This translates into CASSLGWNSYGYTF.

J is TRBJ2-1 and V is TRBV24-1; 7 bases map to TRBD2. CDR1 is KGHDR, CDR2 SFDVKD, per germline. The V segment lost 4 bases and the J segment 0 bases; nucleotides outside the gene matches: 5. The CDR3 is 16 amino acids. The CDR3 loop is CATSDTIAGSYNEQFF. The CDR3, as DNA: TGTGCCACCAGTGACACAATAGCGGGCTCCTACAATGAGCAGTTCTTC.

The CDR3 coding sequence is TGCAGCGTTGGGGCAGGGCCAGGTGAAGCTTTCTTT. Its translation: CSVGAGPGEAFF. This rearrangement joins TRBV29-1 to TRBJ1-1; D might be TRBD1 (5 bases). CDR3 length: 12 amino acids. The V gene lost 4 bases and the J gene lost 7 bases, with 13 bases spanning the gap. The germline CDR1 and CDR2 sequences are SQVTM and ANQGSEA.

The J gene is TRBJ2-7, the V gene TRBV7-6, with 9 positions matching TRBD1. Germline loops: CDR1 SGHVS, CDR2 FNYEAQ. The trim removed 1 base at V and 5 bases at J, leaving 3 bases unmatched. The CDR3 runs to 14 residues. CDR3 sequence: CASSLGTGDDEQYF. The CDR3 DNA follows: TGTGCCAGCAGCTTAGGGACAGGGGACGACGAGCAGTACTTC.